The rows below give T cell receptor beta chains drawn from one sample of a study of regulatory T cells in long-lasting Graves disease. TCRdb ran MiXCR on the multiplex PCR reads and lists one entry per CDR3 protein. The data hold around 500,000 distinct CDR3 sequences, with approximately 15% observed a single time. These records were also assigned to another study, of T cells in Graves' hyperthyroidism and ophthalmopathy.

The specimen was peripheral blood mononuclear cells (PBMCs), collected at new diagnosis, from a patient treated with antithyroid drugs. Source of these receptors: a man between 25 and 39 years old with Graves disease. The CDR3 runs from the conserved cysteine through the conserved F or W. D genes are given only for firm matches. The listing skips clone size in some rows; elsewhere it reads once, few, many or a size class.

>many|NA|TRBJ2-2|TRBV15
TGTGCCACCAGCAGTCCGAATGACGGGGCTAACACCGGGGAGCTGTTTTTT
CATSSPNDGANTGELFF
>many|TRBD2|TRBJ2-2|TRBV7-3
TGTGCCTCAGCAAGCGCTAGCGGACAGAACACCGGGGAGCTGTTTTTT
CASASASGQNTGELFF
>many|NA|TRBJ2-7|TRBV5-1
TGCGCCAGCAGCTTCGACCCAGGAAAGTCCTACGAGCAGTACTTC
CASSFDPGKSYEQYF
>once|NA|TRBJ1-2|TRBV9
TGTGCCAGCAGCACGGGAGTCGGTAGCTATGGCTACACCTTC
CASSTGVGSYGYTF
>many|NA|TRBJ2-5|TRBV29-1
TGCAGCGGGGGAAATAGGGAGACCCAGTACTTC
CSGGNRETQYF
>NA|NA|TRBJ1-2|TRBV29-1
TGCAGCGTTCGCGGGGGGGACTATGGCTACACCTTC
CSVRGGDYGYTF
>many|NA|TRBJ2-1|TRBV11-2
TGTGCCAGCAGCTCCGCGAGGGCTGGGTACAATGAGCAGTTCTTC
CASSSARAGYNEQFF
>NA|NA|TRBJ1-5|TRBV27
TGTGCCAGCGGGGCCAGCCTTAATCAGCCCCAGCATTTT
CASGASLNQPQHF
>NA|TRBD1|TRBJ1-5|TRBV19
TGTGCCAGTAGTATCACCGGGACAGGGGTTTATAGCAATCAGCCCCAGCATTTT
CASSITGTGVYSNQPQHF
>many|NA|TRBJ1-5|TRBV7-2
TGTGCCAGCAGCTTAACGGGGACCGGCAATCAGCCCCAGCATTTT
CASSLTGTGNQPQHF
>many|TRBD2|TRBJ2-5|TRBV3-1
TGTGCCAGCAGCCCCGGGGGGGGGACAGAGACCCAGTACTTC
CASSPGGGTETQYF
>many|NA|TRBJ1-4|TRBV27
TGTGCCAGCAGTTCGAGGGGGAGACGCGCAACTAATGAAAAACTGTTTTTT
CASSSRGRRATNEKLFF
>many|TRBD1|TRBJ1-2|TRBV11-1
TGTGCCAGCAGCCCCGGACAGGGAATGGATGGCTACACCTTC
CASSPGQGMDGYTF
>NA|NA|TRBJ1-2|TRBV3-1
TGTGCCAGCAGCCAAACTCCTAGTGGCGGACTGACTGGGACTAACTATGGCTACACCTTC
CASSQTPSGGLTGTNYGYTF
>NA|TRBD2|TRBJ2-5|TRBV5-6
TGTGCCAGCAGCTTGTCTAGCGGTCAAGAGACCCAGTACTTC
CASSLSSGQETQYF
>many|NA|TRBJ1-4|TRBV29-1
TGCAGCGTTGTCTTCGGCGGCCTGAGTTTGAGTGAAAAACTGTTTTTT
CSVVFGGLSLSEKLFF
>many|NA|TRBJ2-7|TRBV6-1
TGTGCCAGCAGTCAGGATTACTCGCACTACGAGCAGTACTTC
CASSQDYSHYEQYF
>many|NA|TRBJ1-1|TRBV6-1
TGTGCCAGCAGCGAGGTTGGGGACACTGAAGCTTTCTTT
CASSEVGDTEAFF
>many|NA|TRBJ2-3|TRBV3-1
TGTGCCAGCAGCCAAGAGATGCTAGATACGCAGTATTTT
CASSQEMLDTQYF
>many|TRBD1|TRBJ2-2|TRBV30
TGTGCCTGGAGCGCCGGGACAGGGTTTGTCGCCGGGGAGCTGTTTTTT
CAWSAGTGFVAGELFF
>NA|NA|TRBJ2-1|TRBV7-3
TGTGCCAGCAGCTTATCGAGGATGCATGAGCAGTTCTTC
CASSLSRMHEQFF
>many|NA|TRBJ2-3|TRBV3-1
TGTGCCAGCAGCCAAGATGGAGCGGTCTACACAGATACGCAGTATTTT
CASSQDGAVYTDTQYF
>many|NA|TRBJ1-6|TRBV6-5
TGTGCCAGCAGTTACGGGGGGCTGGGTAATTCACCCCTCCACTTT
CASSYGGLGNSPLHF
>few|NA|TRBJ2-5|TRBV4-1
TGCGCCAGCAGCTCCCCACGGGAGCAAGAGACCCAGTACTTC
CASSSPREQETQYF
>many|NA|TRBJ2-5|TRBV20-1
TGCAGTGCTAGAGCTGGTGCGGAGCAAGAGACCCAGTACTTC
CSARAGAEQETQYF
>many|TRBD1|TRBJ2-5|TRBV18
TGTGCCAGCAGTCCCGGACAGGGTGAGACCCAGTACTTC
CASSPGQGETQYF
>NA|TRBD2|TRBJ2-2|TRBV7-3
TGTGCCAGCAGAGCCTTACAGCGGGGGTACACCGGGGAGCTGTTTTTT
CASRALQRGYTGELFF
>many|TRBD1|TRBJ2-1|TRBV20-1
TGCAGTGCTAGAGTTGAAGGGGGCAATTGGGGTGAGCAGTTCTTC
CSARVEGGNWGEQFF
>NA|NA|TRBJ2-2|TRBV20-1
TGCAGTGCTAGAGAGCGGGGGAACACCGGGGAGCTGTTTTTT
CSARERGNTGELFF
>NA|NA|TRBJ2-7|TRBV7-2
TGTGCCAGCAGCTTAAGGGGTCAGTACGAGCAGTACTTC
CASSLRGQYEQYF
>NA|TRBD2|TRBJ2-1|TRBV7-9
TGTGCCAGCAGCCCCTTAAGGACTAGCGGGGACAATGAGCAGTTCTTC
CASSPLRTSGDNEQFF
>many|NA|TRBJ2-5|TRBV12-5
TGTGCTAGTGGTTTGCAGGGGTTGGAGACCCAGTACTTC
CASGLQGLETQYF
>many|NA|TRBJ1-2|TRBV27
TGTGCCAGCAGTGTGGCCCCCGGGAGCGATGGCTACACCTTC
CASSVAPGSDGYTF
>many|NA|TRBJ2-7|TRBV19
TGTGCCAGTAGTCGTCACGGCCCCTACGAGCAGTACTTC
CASSRHGPYEQYF
>many|NA|TRBJ1-1|TRBV11-2
TGTGCCAGCAGCTTGGGGGAGTGGACTGAAGCTTTCTTT
CASSLGEWTEAFF
>few|NA|TRBJ1-4|TRBV6-5
TGTGCCAGCAGTTACAGAGGGTCGGCTAATGAAAAACTGTTTTTT
CASSYRGSANEKLFF
>many|TRBD2|TRBJ2-3|TRBV20-1
TGCAGTGCTACTTCCCTAAACGGGAGGGCCTTGACAGATACGCAGTATTTT
CSATSLNGRALTDTQYF
>many|NA|TRBJ2-7|TRBV19
TGTGCCAGTCCGGGACTTGTGGCCTACGAGCAGTACTTC
CASPGLVAYEQYF
>many|NA|TRBJ2-3|TRBV27
TGTGCCAGCAGTTTACGACCCGTTTCGGCTCTTGGGGCAGATACGCAGTATTTT
CASSLRPVSALGADTQYF
>many|NA|TRBJ1-1|TRBV30
TGTGCCTGGTCTAGGGGGTTTGAAGCTTTCTTT
CAWSRGFEAFF
>many|TRBD2|TRBJ2-7|TRBV27
TGTGCCAGCAGTGTGTATAGCGGGAGGGCAGTTGCCTACGAGCAGTACTTC
CASSVYSGRAVAYEQYF
>NA|NA|TRBJ2-7|TRBV19
TGTGCCGGTGGTATAACGGGAGCGGCCTACGAGCAGTACTTC
CAGGITGAAYEQYF
>many|TRBD1|TRBJ2-7|TRBV7-9
TGTGCCAGCAGCCTCATAGGACGGGACAGATCCTACGAGCAGTACTTC
CASSLIGRDRSYEQYF
>NA|NA|TRBJ2-1|TRBV9
TGTGCCAGCAGCGTAGCAATTTTCAATGAGCAGTTCTTC
CASSVAIFNEQFF
>NA|TRBD2|TRBJ2-1|TRBV9
TGTGCCAGCACGTTGACTAGCGGAGACAATGAGCAGTTCTTC
CASTLTSGDNEQFF